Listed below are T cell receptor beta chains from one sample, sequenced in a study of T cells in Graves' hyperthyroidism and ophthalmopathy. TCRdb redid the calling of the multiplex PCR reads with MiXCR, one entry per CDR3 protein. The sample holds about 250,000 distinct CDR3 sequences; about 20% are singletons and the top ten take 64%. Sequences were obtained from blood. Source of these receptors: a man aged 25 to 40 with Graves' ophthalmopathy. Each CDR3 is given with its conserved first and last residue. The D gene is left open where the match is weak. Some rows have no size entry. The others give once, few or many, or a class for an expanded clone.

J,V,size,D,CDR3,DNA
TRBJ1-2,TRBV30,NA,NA,CAWSIIHKANYGYTF,TGTGCCTGGAGCATAATCCACAAAGCTAACTATGGCTACACCTTC
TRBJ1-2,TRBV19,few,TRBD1,CASSWTGKRYGYTF,TGTGCCAGTAGTTGGACAGGGAAGAGGTATGGCTACACCTTC
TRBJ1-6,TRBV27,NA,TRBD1,CASSSTGGGPPLHF,TGTGCCAGCAGTTCGACAGGGGGCGGGCCACCCCTCCACTTT
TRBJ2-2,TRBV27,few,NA,CASSPAAPGANTGELFF,TGTGCCAGCAGCCCCGCGGCCCCCGGCGCGAACACCGGGGAGCTGTTTTTT
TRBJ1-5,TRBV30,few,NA,CAWNEGLGSNQPQHF,TGTGCCTGGAATGAGGGGCTCGGGAGCAATCAGCCCCAGCATTTT
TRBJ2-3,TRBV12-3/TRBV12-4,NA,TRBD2,CASSPLADFGGRGVTDTQYF,TGTGCCAGCAGTCCCCTAGCCGACTTTGGCGGGAGGGGGGTTACAGATACGCAGTATTTT
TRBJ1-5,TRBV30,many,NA,CAWSGGYSNQPQHF,TGTGCCTGGAGTGGGGGATATAGCAATCAGCCCCAGCATTTT
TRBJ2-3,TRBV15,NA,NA,CATSRGLPIDRSTDTQYF,TGTGCCACCAGCAGAGGATTACCAATAGACCGGAGCACAGATACGCAGTATTTT
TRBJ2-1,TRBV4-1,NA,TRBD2,CASSRDGGVSYNEQFF,TGCGCCAGCAGCCGAGACGGGGGGGTCTCCTACAATGAGCAGTTCTTC
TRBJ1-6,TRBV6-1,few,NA,CASYNRDGSPLHF,TGTGCCAGTTATAACAGGGACGGTTCACCCCTCCACTTT
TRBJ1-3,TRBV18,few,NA,CASSLQGSDRNTIYF,TGTGCCAGCTCTCTTCAGGGTAGTGACCGAAACACCATATATTTT
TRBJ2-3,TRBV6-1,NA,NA,CASSEELGLDTQYF,TGTGCCAGCAGTGAAGAATTAGGGTTAGATACGCAGTATTTT
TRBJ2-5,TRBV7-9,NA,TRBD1,CASSPGQGLRGETQYF,TGTGCCAGCAGCCCGGGACAGGGTTTAAGGGGGGAGACCCAGTACTTC
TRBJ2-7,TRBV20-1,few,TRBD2,CSARDFSGSYEQYF,TGCAGTGCTAGAGATTTTAGCGGGTCATACGAGCAGTACTTC
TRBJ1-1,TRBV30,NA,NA,CAWGVEGDTEAFF,TGTGCCTGGGGAGTGGAGGGGGACACTGAAGCTTTCTTT
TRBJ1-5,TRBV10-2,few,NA,CASSEVGNQPQHF,TGCGCCAGCAGTGAGGTGGGAAATCAGCCCCAGCATTTT
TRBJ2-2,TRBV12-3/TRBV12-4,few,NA,CASNFMNTGELFF,TGTGCCAGCAATTTCATGAACACCGGGGAGCTGTTTTTT
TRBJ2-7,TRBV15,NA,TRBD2,CATSGSLGVAGVGSIEQYF,TGTGCCACCAGCGGCAGCCTCGGGGTAGCGGGAGTGGGATCGATCGAGCAGTACTTC
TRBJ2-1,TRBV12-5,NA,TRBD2,CASARTSGRQNNEQFF,TGTGCTAGTGCCAGGACTAGCGGGAGGCAAAACAATGAGCAGTTCTTC
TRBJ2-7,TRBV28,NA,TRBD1,CASSLNRGTGSYEQYF,TGTGCCAGCAGTTTAAACCGAGGGACAGGGTCCTACGAGCAGTACTTC
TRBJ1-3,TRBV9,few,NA,CASSVELAGNTIYF,TGTGCCAGCAGCGTAGAATTAGCTGGAAACACCATATATTTT
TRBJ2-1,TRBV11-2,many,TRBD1,CASSATSDRRNEQFF,TGTGCCAGCAGCGCTACATCGGACAGGCGCAATGAGCAGTTCTTC
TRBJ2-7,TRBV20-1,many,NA,CSAEVLDRDYEQYF,TGCAGTGCGGAGGTGCTGGACAGAGACTACGAGCAGTACTTC
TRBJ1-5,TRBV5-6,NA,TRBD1,CASSTGGLYSNQPQHF,TGTGCCAGCAGCACAGGGGGACTCTATAGCAATCAGCCCCAGCATTTT
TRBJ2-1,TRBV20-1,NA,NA,CSAETGLLPNEQFF,TGCAGTGCTGAGACGGGACTCCTTCCGAATGAGCAGTTCTTC
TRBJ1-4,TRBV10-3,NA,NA,CAISAETGGEKLFF,TGTGCCATCAGTGCGGAGACCGGAGGGGAAAAACTGTTTTTT
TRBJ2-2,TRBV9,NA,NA,CASSVASANTGELFF,TGTGCCAGCAGCGTAGCCTCAGCGAACACCGGGGAGCTGTTTTTT
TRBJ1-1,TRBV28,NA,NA,CASKRDGTMNTEAFF,TGTGCCAGCAAAAGGGACGGAACGATGAACACTGAAGCTTTCTTT
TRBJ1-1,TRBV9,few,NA,CASSVGEQGWTEAFF,TGTGCCAGCAGCGTAGGTGAACAGGGCTGGACTGAAGCTTTCTTT
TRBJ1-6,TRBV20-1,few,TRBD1,CSATRGPNSPLHF,TGCAGTGCAACCAGGGGGCCTAATTCACCCCTCCACTTT
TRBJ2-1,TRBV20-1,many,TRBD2,CSFIAGGAYNEQFF,TGCAGTTTTATAGCGGGAGGGGCGTACAATGAGCAGTTCTTC
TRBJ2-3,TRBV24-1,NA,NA,CATSDPGERTDTQYF,TGTGCCACCAGTGACCCAGGGGAACGCACAGATACGCAGTATTTT
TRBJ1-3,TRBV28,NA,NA,CASKDGNTIYF,TGTGCCAGCAAGGATGGAAACACCATATATTTT
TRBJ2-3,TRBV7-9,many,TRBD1,CASSTGQGATDTQYF,TGTGCCAGCAGCACGGGACAGGGGGCGACAGATACGCAGTATTTT
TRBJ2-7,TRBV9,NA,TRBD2,CASSEDRGGEQYF,TGTGCCAGCAGTGAAGACCGGGGGGGCGAGCAGTACTTC
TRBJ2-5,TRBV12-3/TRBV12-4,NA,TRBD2,CASNFLGGRGETQYF,TGTGCCAGCAACTTTCTTGGCGGGAGGGGAGAGACCCAGTACTTC
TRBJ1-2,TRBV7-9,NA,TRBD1,CASSLNPGGSYGYTF,TGTGCCAGCAGCTTGAACCCAGGGGGTAGCTATGGCTACACCTTC
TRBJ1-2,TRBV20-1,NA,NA,CSARTDIYGYTF,TGCAGTGCTAGGACAGATATCTATGGCTACACCTTC
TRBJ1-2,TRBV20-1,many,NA,CSARTVGVGGYTF,TGCAGTGCTCGGACCGTAGGAGTGGGTGGCTACACCTTC
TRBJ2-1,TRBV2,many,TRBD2,CASSERRKREGIYNEQFF,TGTGCCAGCAGTGAACGAAGGAAGCGGGAGGGCATCTACAATGAGCAGTTCTTC
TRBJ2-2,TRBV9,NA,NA,CASSVGAPANTGELFF,TGTGCCAGCAGCGTAGGGGCACCCGCGAACACCGGGGAGCTGTTTTTT
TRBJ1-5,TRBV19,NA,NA,CASRRQVNQPQHF,TGTGCCAGTAGGCGGCAGGTCAATCAGCCCCAGCATTTT
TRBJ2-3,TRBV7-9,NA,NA,CASSFSWQSTDTQYF,TGTGCCAGCAGCTTTTCATGGCAAAGCACAGATACGCAGTATTTT
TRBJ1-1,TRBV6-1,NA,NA,CASSDPGAANTEAFF,TGTGCCAGCAGTGACCCCGGGGCGGCGAACACTGAAGCTTTCTTT
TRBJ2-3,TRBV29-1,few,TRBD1,CSQSRDRGHTQYF,TGCAGCCAGTCCCGGGACAGGGGTCATACGCAGTATTTT
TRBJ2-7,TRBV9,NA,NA,CASSVAPHRGGSEQYF,TGTGCCAGCAGCGTGGCCCCACACAGGGGGGGAAGCGAGCAGTACTTC
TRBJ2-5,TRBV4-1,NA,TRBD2,CASLSTSGSGETQYF,TGCGCCAGCCTCTCGACTAGCGGGAGTGGAGAGACCCAGTACTTC
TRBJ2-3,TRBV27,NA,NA,CASSLERFTDTQYF,TGTGCCAGCAGTTTAGAAAGATTCACAGATACGCAGTATTTT
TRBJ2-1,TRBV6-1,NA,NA,CATWKVNSYNEQFF,TGTGCCACCTGGAAGGTAAACTCCTACAATGAGCAGTTCTTC
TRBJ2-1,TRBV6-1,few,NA,CASSEAGWGGLHNEQFF,TGTGCCAGCAGTGAAGCGGGGTGGGGGGGGCTCCACAATGAGCAGTTCTTC
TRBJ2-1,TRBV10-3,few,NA,CAISEVAVGSYNEQFF,TGTGCCATCAGTGAGGTGGCCGTGGGATCCTACAATGAGCAGTTCTTC
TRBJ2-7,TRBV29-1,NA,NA,CSARRESNEQYF,TGCAGCGCCCGCCGGGAGTCTAACGAGCAGTACTTC